This T cell receptor beta chain derives from a study of cytomegalovirus exposure and HLA in healthy donors. Study observations and caveats: In a later analysis, several top co-occurrence clusters appeared linked to parvovirus B19, influenza, CMV and Epstein-Barr virus.

In the case of this clone: Its specificity is not known.

Researchers ran the PCR with 60 Vbeta and 13 Jbeta primers. The data were produced by immunoSEQ multiplex PCR, yet TCRdb's version contains in-frame clones alone and is incomplete. The sample holds about 160,000 clones, 70% to 80% seen once. CDR3 length: 15 amino acids. The V end lost 6 bases, the J end lost 1 base, and 15 bases lay between the germline ends. Germline V gene data show CDR1 as MGHDK and CDR2 as SYGVNS. The genes are TRBV25-1 and TRBJ2-5; tentative D call: TRBD2 (5 bases). This TCR came from a man aged 18-30 years in good health and CMV-seropositive. Input material: PBMCs. In DNA, the CDR3 is TGTGCCAGCAGAAGCCCGGGATTCACCCAAGAGACCCAGTACTTC. Amino acid sequence: CASRSPGFTQETQYF. Full variable domain (outside the CDR3, taken from reference TRBV25-1 and TRBJ2-5): EADIYQTPRYLVIGTGKKITLECSQTMGHDKMYWYQQDPGMELHLIHYSYGVNSTEKGDLSSESTVSRIRTEHFPLTLESARPSHTSQYLCASRSPGFTQETQYFGPGTRLLVL.